The next 8 T cell receptor beta chains were all read from a single sample in a study of T cell responses to AZD1222 COVID-19 vaccine. This table comes from immunoSEQ multiplex PCR, and its TCRdb copy is limited to in-frame clones, with some not included. This table has about 97,000 clones, roughly 90% appearing once. Sequencing used peripheral blood, obtained on day 0 of AZD1222 vaccination. Every receptor here comes from an adult in good health.

The gene calls are TRBV19 and TRBJ1-4; 7 bases line up with TRBD1. This CDR3 has 18 residues. V lost 4 bases and J lost 0; bases outside the gene matches: 11. Germline V lookup: CDR1 LNHDA, CDR2 SQIVND (reference sequence). CDR3 region: CASSRNGQAQATNEKLFF. Here the CDR3 DNA reads TGTGCCAGTAGTAGAAATGGACAGGCTCAAGCAACTAATGAAAAACTGTTTTTT. The complete variable domain, with remaining parts taken from reference TRBV19 and TRBJ1-4, reads DGGITQSPKYLFRKEGQNVTLSCEQNLNHDAMYWYRQDPGQGLRLIYYSQIVNDFQKGDIAEGYSVSREKKESFPLTVTSAQKNPTAFYLCASSRNGQAQATNEKLFFGSGTQLSVL.

This chain connects TRBV9 to TRBJ1-1; D call uncertain. V gave up 0 bases and J gave up 1 base, with 7 bases separating them. There are 14 residues in the CDR3. The germline V gene has CDR1 SGDLS and CDR2 YYNGEE. The CDR3 bases are TGTGCCAGCAGCGTAGGAGGGCGGAACACTGAAGCTTTCTTT. Protein: CASSVGGRNTEAFF. The full variable domain, with the rest looked up from reference TRBV9 and TRBJ1-1, is DSGVTQTPKHLITATGQRVTLRCSPRSGDLSVYWYQQSLDQGLQFLIQYYNGEERAKGNILERFSAQQFPDLHSELNLSSLELGDSALYFCASSVGGRNTEAFFGQGTRLTVV.

V and J are TRBV5-1 and TRBJ2-5; TRBD2 is a possible D gene (6 bases). CDR1 and CDR2 from the germline V gene are SGHRS and YFSETQ. Trimming cost V 4 bases and J 4 bases, with 17 bases left between them. CDR3 size: 15 residues. The CDR3 protein is CASSGLQQVGETQYF. CDR3 nucleotide sequence: TGCGCCAGCAGCGGACTACAGCAAGTAGGAGAGACCCAGTACTTC.

The chain uses TRBV9 and TRBJ2-2, with D hard to call. V was clipped by 3 bases and J by 8 bases, with 8 bases between them. Germline CDR1 SGDLS, CDR2 YYNGEE. The CDR3 is made up of 12 amino acids. The CDR3 loop reads CASSALGGELFF. DNA for the CDR3: TGTGCCAGCAGCGCCTTGGGAGGGGAGCTGTTTTTT.

The chain has TRBV6-1 and TRBJ1-2, with 8 positions matching TRBD1. J was trimmed by 6 bases and V by 4 bases; bases with no gene match: 7. The germline V gene encodes CDR1 MNHNS and CDR2 SASEGT. The CDR3 runs 14 residues. The CDR3: CASSGAGTGDGYTF. The CDR3, as DNA: TGTGCCAGCAGTGGAGCCGGGACAGGAGATGGCTACACCTTC.

V usage is TRBV5-1 and J usage is TRBJ1-2, with TRBD1 as a possible D gene (5 bases). The germline gives CDR1 SGHRS, CDR2 YFSETQ. Trimming took off 4 bases at V and 1 base at J, with 17 bases between the two ends. This CDR3 contains 16 residues. The CDR3 DNA sequence: TGCGCCAGCAGCCTGGGGGACGGCGCCATTAACTATGGCTACACCTTC. Protein product: CASSLGDGAINYGYTF.

The CDR3 DNA is TGTGCCAGTAATGACAGGGGGCGTGAGAATGAGCAGTTCTTC. This codes for CASNDRGRENEQFF. This chain uses TRBV19 with TRBJ2-1; 10 bases agree with TRBD1. V dropped 7 bases and J dropped 7; count of bases not matched to a gene: 7. The CDR3 covers 14 residues. Germline V gene lookup returns CDR1 LNHDA and CDR2 SQIVND (reference sequence).

The chain recombines TRBV5-1 with TRBJ2-7; D may correspond to TRBD1 or TRBD2 (5 bases each). V gave up 0 bases and J gave up 2 bases, with 9 bases separating them. CDR1 and CDR2 (germline): SGHRS, YFSETQ. This CDR3 spans 14 amino acids. The CDR3 sequence is CASSLGGSPYEQYF. The CDR3 nucleotides read TGCGCCAGCAGCTTGGGGGGGTCCCCCTACGAGCAGTACTTC.